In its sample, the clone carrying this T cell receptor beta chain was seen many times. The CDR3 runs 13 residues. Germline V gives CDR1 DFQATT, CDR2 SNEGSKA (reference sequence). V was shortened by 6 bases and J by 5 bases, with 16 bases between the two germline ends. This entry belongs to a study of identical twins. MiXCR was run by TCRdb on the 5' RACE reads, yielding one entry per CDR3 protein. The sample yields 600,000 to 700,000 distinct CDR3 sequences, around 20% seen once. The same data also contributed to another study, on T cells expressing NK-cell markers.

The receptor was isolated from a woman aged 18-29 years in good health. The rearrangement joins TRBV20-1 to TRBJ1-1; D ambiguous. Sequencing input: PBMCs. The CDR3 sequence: CSARRQVGTEAFF. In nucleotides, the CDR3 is TGCAGTGCCCGACGTCAGGTTGGGACTGAAGCTTTCTTT.